One sample yielded the 29 T cell receptor beta chains listed below, sequenced in a study of CD4 T cells in relation to SARS-CoV-2 and coronaviruses. CD4+ T cells from unexposed donors were obtained before the COVID-19 pandemic (2011-2018). Method: immunoSEQ multiplex PCR; TCRdb's copy keeps in-frame clones and lacks some. The data contain 68,000 or so clones, approximately 95% of them singletons. Sequenced sample: naive CD4+ T cells from PBMCs. Subset here: naive CD4+ T cells isolated by negative enrichment. Source of these receptors: a human donor in good health.

The chain carries TRBV4-1 and TRBJ2-1, with 8 bases lining up with TRBD1. This CDR3 has 18 amino acids. The V gene end was trimmed by 1 base and the J gene end by 3 bases; junction bases not matched to a gene: 11. Germline CDR1 is MGHRA and CDR2 is YSYEKL. The CDR3 loop is CASSQGTGKLRFYNEQFF. CDR3 DNA sequence: TGCGCCAGCAGCCAAGGGACAGGGAAACTGCGGTTCTACAATGAGCAGTTCTTC.

V and J are TRBV5-4 and TRBJ1-2; D is perhaps TRBD1 (5 bases). The CDR3 extends over 13 amino acids. V was cut by 3 bases and J by 13 bases, with 19 bases left in between. Germline V lookup: CDR1 SGHNT, CDR2 YYREEE (reference sequence). The CDR3 loop reads CASSSDSRMGSTF. The CDR3 coding sequence is TGTGCCAGCAGCTCTGACAGTAGGATGGGGTCCACCTTC.

CDR3 residues: CASSLELETMTQFF. DNA for the CDR3: TGCGCCAGCAGCTTGGAACTAGAGACAATGACACAGTTCTTC. The rearrangement uses TRBV5-1 and TRBJ2-1; maybe TRBD2 (5 bases). Looked up from germline, CDR1 is SGHRS and CDR2 is YFSETQ. This CDR3 has 14 residues. V lost 0 bases, J lost 13 bases, and 17 bases lay in between.

This chain joins TRBV5-4 and TRBJ2-5; a weak D match, TRBD2 (5 bases). V was trimmed by 4 bases and J by 5 bases, leaving 15 bases between them. Looked up from germline, CDR1 is SGHNT and CDR2 is YYREEE (reference sequence). This CDR3 has 14 amino acids. Here the CDR3 reads CASSRRTGGETQYF. CDR3 coding DNA: TGTGCCAGCAGCCGGCGGACTGGTGGGGAGACCCAGTACTTC.

This chain links TRBV5-1 with TRBJ2-5; D tentatively fits TRBD1 or TRBD2 (5 bases each). This CDR3 region has 15 residues. The germline V gene encodes CDR1 SGHRS and CDR2 YFSETQ. V lost 0 bases, J lost 2 bases, and 11 bases lay in between. The CDR3 sequence: CASSLEGTLQETQYF. The CDR3 DNA reads as TGCGCCAGCAGCTTGGAAGGGACCCTACAAGAGACCCAGTACTTC.

This sequence joins TRBV12-5 and TRBJ1-2, with a weak D call TRBD1 (6 bases). Germline CDR1 is LGHNT and CDR2 is FRNRAP. Trimming stripped 4 bases from V and 2 bases from J, with 14 bases between. The CDR3 consists of 15 residues. CDR3 coding DNA: TGTGCTAGTGGTTCCTCCCGGGGGGGCAACTATGGCTACACCTTC. The encoded protein is CASGSSRGGNYGYTF.

The chain employs TRBV21-1 and TRBJ1-4; the table's D call TRBD1 went unverified against the DNA. TRBV21-1 is assigned pseudogene status. The CDR3 is 14 amino acids. The CDR3 DNA sequence: TGTGCCAGCAACGCCAAAACACCGGGACAGGGTAAGGTTTTT. Translated: CASNAKTPGQGKVF.

V and J are TRBV27 and TRBJ2-5; 15 positions agree with TRBD2. Trimming took 5 bases from V and 5 from J; bases not matched to a gene: 6. This CDR3 spans 16 amino acids. In germline, CDR1 is MNHEY, CDR2 SMNVEV (reference sequence). CDR3 bases: TGTGCCAGCAGTCGGACTAGCGGGAGGGCCTGGGAGACCCAGTACTTC. This gives the protein CASSRTSGRAWETQYF.

The chain uses TRBV7-6 and TRBJ2-5, with D maybe TRBD2 (6 bases). V was trimmed by 1 base and J by 4 bases, leaving 22 bases between them. The CDR3 spans 18 residues. CDR1 is SGHVS, CDR2 FNYEAQ, per germline. The CDR3 loop reads CASSLVEGSQGGGETQYF. DNA of the CDR3: TGTGCCAGCAGCTTAGTAGAGGGGAGCCAGGGAGGAGGAGAGACCCAGTACTTC.

The CDR3 DNA reads TGCAGTGCTAGTAGCACTTCTGGGGCCAACGTCCTGACTTTC. Protein sequence: CSASSTSGANVLTF. The chain employs TRBV20-1 and TRBJ2-6, with D unresolved. The CDR3 is made up of 14 amino acids. The germline gives CDR1 DFQATT, CDR2 SNEGSKA (reference sequence). V shed 3 bases and J shed 1 base, with 7 bases lying between them.

This clone has only a few counts. This rearrangement joins TRBV5-1 to TRBJ1-2, with 9 bases that match TRBD1. V lost 4 bases and J lost 4; bases outside the gene matches: 2. From germline, CDR1 is SGHRS and CDR2 YFSETQ. CDR3 size: 13 residues. CDR3 region: CASSVGQGYGYTF. CDR3 bases: TGCGCCAGCAGCGTGGGACAGGGCTATGGCTACACCTTC.

The CDR3 DNA sequence: TGCGCCAGCAGCCAAGTAGGGTTGGACTATGGCTACACCTTC. Protein: CASSQVGLDYGYTF. This rearrangement joins TRBV4-3 to TRBJ1-2; D not certain. The ends were cut back, 1 base at V and 3 bases at J, with 9 bases in the middle. CDR1 and CDR2 from the germline V gene are LGHNA and YSLEER. The CDR3 totals 14 residues.

This chain uses TRBV15 with TRBJ2-3; no definite D call. CDR1 LNHNV and CDR2 YYDKDF come from the germline V gene (reference sequence). V shed 0 bases and J shed 2 bases, with 15 bases lying between them. The CDR3 extends over 17 amino acids. The CDR3 protein is CATSRERMVRNTDTQYF. The CDR3 DNA follows: TGTGCCACCAGCAGAGAAAGGATGGTAAGGAACACAGATACGCAGTATTTT.

V and J are TRBV2 and TRBJ2-4, with D tentatively TRBD2 (5 bases). Per the germline V gene, CDR1 is SNHLY and CDR2 is FYNNEI. The V and J ends lost 7 bases and 1 base respectively, with 8 bases between them. The CDR3 consists of 13 residues. As DNA, the CDR3 is TGTGCCAGCAATCCGGGGGCCAAAAACATTCAGTACTTC. Protein: CASNPGAKNIQYF. The full variable domain, with the rest looked up from reference TRBV2 and TRBJ2-4, is EPEVTQTPSHQVTQMGQEVILRCVPISNHLYFYWYRQILGQKVEFLVSFYNNEISEKSEIFDDQFSVERPDGSNFTLKIRSTKLEDSAMYFCASNPGAKNIQYFGAGTRLSVL.

J is TRBJ1-5 and V is TRBV3-1 (or the pseudogene TRBV3-2); 7 bases line up with TRBD1. This CDR3 has 13 amino acids. V lost 5 bases, J lost 3 bases, and 1 base stayed unmatched. Germline-derived CDR1 and CDR2 are LGHDT and YNNKEL (reference sequence). The CDR3 reads CASSTGDNQPQHF. CDR3 DNA: TGTGCCAGCAGCACAGGGGACAATCAGCCCCAGCATTTT.

The chain couples TRBV30 to TRBJ2-5; 8 bases line up with TRBD2. The J segment lost 4 bases and the V segment lost 5 bases, leaving 6 bases of the junction unmatched. The germline CDR1 and CDR2 sequences are GTSNPN and SVGIG (reference sequence). The CDR3 sequence is 13 residues long. CDR3 sequence: CAWAQGLGETQYF. CDR3 bases: TGTGCCTGGGCGCAGGGACTAGGAGAGACCCAGTACTTC.

This rearrangement joins TRBV6-6 to TRBJ2-1; 9 bases match TRBD1. J gave up 2 bases and V 5 bases, and 1 base lay outside the gene matches. The germline V gene has CDR1 MNHNY and CDR2 SVGAGI (reference sequence). The CDR3 contains 14 residues. The CDR3 is CASSRTGAYNEQFF. The CDR3 nucleotides read TGTGCCAGCAGTAGGACAGGGGCCTACAATGAGCAGTTCTTC.

The V call is TRBV7-2, the J call TRBJ1-1, with TRBD1 as a possible D gene (6 bases). The CDR3 loop spans 17 amino acids. V lost 5 bases and J 4 bases, leaving 23 bases between the germline ends. Germline assignment: CDR1 SGHTA and CDR2 FQGNSA. The CDR3 loop reads CASSRLAAWRGGTEAFF. For the CDR3, the DNA is TGTGCCAGCAGCCGGCTCGCGGCGTGGAGGGGGGGCACTGAAGCTTTCTTT.

V and J are TRBV11-2 and TRBJ2-7; D possibly corresponds to TRBD2 (7 bases). Between the trimmed V and J ends, which lost 1 base and 3 bases, there was a span of 10 bases. This CDR3 region has 14 residues. Germline lookup yields CDR1 SGHAT and CDR2 FQNNGV. The CDR3 nucleotides read TGTGCCAGCAGCTTAGCGGGGGGCATCTACGAGCAGTACTTC. It is translated as CASSLAGGIYEQYF. Supplemented by reference TRBV11-2 and TRBJ2-7, the full variable domain reads EAGVAQSPRYKIIEKRQSVAFWCNPISGHATLYWYQQILGQGPKLLIQFQNNGVVDDSQLPKDRFSAERLKGVDSTLKIQPAKLEDSAVYLCASSLAGGIYEQYFGPGTRLTVT.

The table lists this clone with a count of one. V usage is TRBV5-1 and J usage is TRBJ2-1; no definite D call. In germline, CDR1 is SGHRS, CDR2 YFSETQ. CDR3 length: 16 amino acids. V lost 0 bases and J lost 3, with 13 bases in between. CDR3 sequence (DNA): TGCGCCAGCAGCTTGGCCGCCGGGTCGGTCTACAATGAGCAGTTCTTC. It yields the protein CASSLAAGSVYNEQFF.

The rearrangement uses TRBV7-6 and TRBJ1-4; weak D call: TRBD1 (6 bases). Trimming took 3 bases from V and 2 from J, leaving 10 bases between them. Per germline, CDR1 SGHVS and CDR2 FNYEAQ. The CDR3 spans 15 residues. The CDR3 loop is CASSFPGATNEKLFF. Written as DNA, the CDR3 is TGTGCCAGCAGCTTCCCAGGGGCCACTAATGAAAAACTGTTTTTT.

The chain joins TRBV28 to TRBJ2-4; D perhaps matches TRBD2 (5 bases). Germline V lookup: CDR1 MDHEN, CDR2 SYDVKM. V was clipped by 8 bases and J by 2 bases, with 19 bases between them. CDR3 length: 16 residues. Here the CDR3 reads CASGLRGGPPKNIQYF. CDR3 in DNA: TGTGCCAGCGGTCTTCGGGGTGGGCCTCCCAAAAACATTCAGTACTTC.

V and J are TRBV11-1 and TRBJ1-1; tentatively, D is TRBD1 (5 bases). Germline lookup yields CDR1 SGHAT and CDR2 FQDESV (reference sequence). The germline V and J ends were trimmed by 2 bases and 5 bases, with 15 bases remaining between them. The CDR3 loop spans 15 amino acids. CDR3 bases: TGTGCCAGCAGCTTAATTGCGCTACAGGTTACTGAAGCTTTCTTT. Translation gives CASSLIALQVTEAFF.

The chain carries TRBV2 and TRBJ1-5; the match to TRBD1 covers 8 bases. Germline CDR1 is SNHLY and CDR2 is FYNNEI. After removal of 4 bases from V and 3 bases from J, the junction contained 5 bases not matched to a gene. The CDR3 consists of 15 residues. For the CDR3, the DNA is TGTGCCAGCAGTGGTAGGACAGGGTACAATCAGCCCCAGCATTTT. Protein product: CASSGRTGYNQPQHF.

The V and J genes are TRBV18 and TRBJ2-2, with 7 bases fitting TRBD1. J was trimmed by 0 bases and V by 1 base; bases with no gene match: 5. Germline-derived CDR1 and CDR2 are KGHSH and LQKENI. There are 17 residues in the CDR3. The CDR3 spells CASSPQEQGPNTGELFF. For the CDR3, the DNA is TGTGCCAGCTCACCACAGGAACAGGGGCCGAACACCGGGGAGCTGTTTTTT.

The V call is TRBV7-9, the J call TRBJ1-2; TRBD1 matches 10 bases. Germline lookup yields CDR1 SEHNR and CDR2 FQNEAQ (reference sequence). Unmatched junction bases numbered 15, after V lost 5 bases and J lost 3 bases. This CDR3 has 18 residues. CDR3 sequence reads: CASSTTNRDRGSHYGYTF. CDR3 coding DNA: TGTGCCAGCAGCACGACAAACCGGGACAGGGGATCACACTATGGCTACACCTTC.

Written as DNA, the CDR3 is TGTGCCGTCCAAAGCCGAGATCCGCAGAGCTCTGGAAACACCATATATTTT. This translates into CAVQSRDPQSSGNTIYF. The V call is TRBV7-9, the J call TRBJ1-3; no clear D gene. This CDR3 has 17 amino acids. Trimming removed 11 bases at V and 0 bases at J, with 23 bases between. Per the germline V gene, CDR1 is SEHNR and CDR2 is FQNEAQ (reference sequence).

V gene TRBV6-2 or TRBV6-3 combines with J gene TRBJ2-7; TRBD2 matches at 8 bases. V was clipped by 5 bases and J by 7 bases; unmatched bases: 7. The germline V gene encodes CDR1 MNHEY and CDR2 SVGEGT. CDR3 length: 13 residues. In DNA, the CDR3 is TGTGCCAGCAGTGCGGGGGGCACCCGAGAGCAGTACTTC. Translated: CASSAGGTREQYF.

The chain employs TRBV6-5 and TRBJ2-7; D is uncertain. Germline CDR1 and CDR2: MNHEY and SVGAGI. The V gene lost 7 bases and the J gene lost 0 bases, with 13 bases spanning the gap. CDR3 size: 14 residues. CDR3 DNA: TGTGCCAGCACCGCAAAAAAGAGCTCCTACGAGCAGTACTTC. This gives the protein CASTAKKSSYEQYF.